Shown below are 8 T cell receptor beta chains from a single sample sequenced in a study of blood T cell repertoires in COVID-19. Libraries were prepared by immunoSEQ multiplex PCR; TCRdb keeps only in-frame clonotypes and omits some of them. Here the sample spans 200,000 to 300,000 clones, approximately 89% being singletons. The sequenced sample was PBMCs or T cells enriched from blood (not recorded which). These receptors came from a woman aged 40 to 55 with acute COVID-19.

The rearrangement uses TRBV29-1 and TRBJ2-1; D is unclear. The germline gives CDR1 SQVTM, CDR2 ANQGSEA. The length of the CDR3 is 9 residues. Trimming cost V 3 bases and J 9 bases, with 3 bases left between them. This chain's CDR3 is CSVEAEQFF. The CDR3 bases are TGCAGCGTTGAGGCTGAGCAGTTCTTC.

This clone was seen a single time. The rearrangement joins TRBV11-2 to TRBJ2-3; D might be TRBD2 (5 bases). The germline CDR1 and CDR2 sequences are SGHAT and FQNNGV. CDR3 length equals 17 residues. The ends were cut back, 5 bases at V and 2 bases at J, with 20 bases in the middle. The CDR3 here is CASSPTADFSITDTQYF. CDR3 DNA sequence: TGTGCCAGCAGCCCGACCGCGGACTTCTCGATCACAGATACGCAGTATTTT.

The CDR3 bases are TGTGCCAGCAGCCAAGACCCGCACAGGGCGGCAGGCTACACCTTC. This sequence encodes CASSQDPHRAAGYTF. The gene calls are TRBV3-1 (or the pseudogene TRBV3-2) and TRBJ1-2; possible D gene TRBD1, 6 bases. Germline V lookup: CDR1 LGHDT, CDR2 YNNKEL (reference sequence). Trimming pared 0 bases from V and 8 bases from J, leaving 16 bases between. This CDR3 region has 15 residues.

V gene TRBV5-1 combines with J gene TRBJ2-3; maybe TRBD2 (6 bases). This CDR3 has 16 residues. Trimming left V 4 bases short and J 0 bases short, with 15 bases between. CDR1 is SGHRS and CDR2 is YFSETQ in the germline V gene. The CDR3 nucleotides read TGCGCCAGCAGCCGGGAGACTCCTACTAGCACAGATACGCAGTATTTT. This sequence encodes CASSRETPTSTDTQYF.

This clone was seen once. V gene TRBV20-1 combines with J gene TRBJ1-1, with a possible D match to TRBD1 (5 bases). Germline V gives CDR1 DFQATT, CDR2 SNEGSKA (reference sequence). The CDR3 is 10 residues long. V lost 6 bases to trimming and J lost 3 bases, with 5 bases between them. The CDR3 loop is CSARDTEAFF. In DNA, the CDR3 is TGCAGTGCCAGGGACACTGAAGCTTTCTTT.

The rearrangement joins TRBV4-1 to TRBJ2-1, with TRBD2 identical over 11 bases. The V gene end was trimmed by 2 bases and the J gene end by 8 bases; junction bases not matched to a gene: 23. From germline, CDR1 is MGHRA and CDR2 YSYEKL. This CDR3 has 21 residues. The CDR3 loop is CASSQPPLGSSGRAGVDEQFF. CDR3 bases: TGCGCCAGCAGCCAACCACCACTGGGAAGTAGCGGGAGGGCAGGCGTGGATGAGCAGTTCTTC.

This clone was detected once. The chain combines TRBV2 with TRBJ2-3, with a tentative D call TRBD2 (6 bases). Germline V gene lookup returns CDR1 SNHLY and CDR2 FYNNEI. The CDR3 length is 14 residues. V was cut by 7 bases and J by 0 bases, with 11 bases left in between. CDR3: CASNVAASTDTQYF. DNA for the CDR3: TGTGCCAGCAACGTAGCGGCTAGCACAGATACGCAGTATTTT.

The J gene is TRBJ2-7, the V gene TRBV10-3; weak D call: TRBD1 (6 bases). V lost 2 bases and J 5 bases, leaving 22 bases between the germline ends. This CDR3 is 17 amino acids long. The germline CDR1 and CDR2 sequences are ENHRY and SYGVKD. The CDR3 sequence: CAISESWSTGSKDEQYV. In nucleotides, the CDR3 is TGTGCCATCAGTGAGAGCTGGTCTACAGGGAGTAAGGACGAGCAGTACGTC.